These 28 T cell receptor beta chains were all obtained from the same sample, sequenced in a study of T cells in Graves' hyperthyroidism and ophthalmopathy. It was RNA transcripts that yielded the amplified TCR beta CDR3 regions. In the first-round RT-PCR of the TCR CDR3, the HTBI primer set was used. TCRdb recomputed calls from the multiplex PCR reads with MiXCR, one row per CDR3 protein. The sample lists some 740,000 distinct CDR3 sequences, 14% seen once, with approximately 10% in the top ten. Sequenced sample: blood. These receptors all stem from a woman between 18 and 29 years old with Graves' hyperthyroidism.

The rearrangement joins TRBV20-1 to TRBJ1-6, with D possibly matching TRBD1 (5 bases). The CDR3 runs to 12 residues. Germline V gene sequence: CDR1 DFQATT, CDR2 SNEGSKA (reference sequence). V lost 3 bases and J 6 bases, leaving 6 bases between the germline ends. The CDR3 DNA reads TGCAGTGCTAGCAGGGTTAATTCACCCCTCCACTTT. Translation gives CSASRVNSPLHF.

The chain links TRBV20-1 to TRBJ1-1; 10 nucleotides agree with TRBD1. V shed 6 bases, J shed 7 bases, and the junction held 2 bases outside the gene matches. There are 11 residues in the CDR3. The germline V gene has CDR1 DFQATT and CDR2 SNEGSKA (reference sequence). Here the CDR3 DNA reads TGCAGTGCGGGACAGGGGCATGAAGCTTTCTTT. It encodes CSAGQGHEAFF.

The rearrangement uses TRBV19 and TRBJ2-1; TRBD1 agrees at 10 bases. Looked up from germline, CDR1 is LNHDA and CDR2 is SQIVND (reference sequence). The ends lost 5 bases at V and 4 bases at J; junction bases unmatched: 5. The length of the CDR3 is 15 residues. CDR3 in amino acids: CASSVDRGQYNEQFF. The CDR3 bases are TGTGCCAGTAGTGTTGACAGGGGGCAGTACAATGAGCAGTTCTTC.

The chain uses TRBV2 and TRBJ2-1; D remains ambiguous. Germline V CDR1 and CDR2: SNHLY, FYNNEI. The V end lost 4 bases, the J end lost 7 bases, and 11 bases lay between the germline ends. CDR3 length: 13 residues. CDR3 sequence: CASSANFPNEQFF. The CDR3 bases are TGTGCCAGCAGTGCTAACTTCCCAAATGAGCAGTTCTTC. The full variable domain, rest sourced from reference TRBV2 and TRBJ2-1, is EPEVTQTPSHQVTQMGQEVILRCVPISNHLYFYWYRQILGQKVEFLVSFYNNEISEKSEIFDDQFSVERPDGSNFTLKIRSTKLEDSAMYFCASSANFPNEQFFGPGTRLTVL.

With regard to this clonotype: A single base separates this from a much larger clone, so it may be a read error. This chain connects TRBV6-2 or TRBV6-3 to TRBJ1-1; D perhaps matches TRBD1 (6 bases). The germline gives CDR1 MNHEY, CDR2 SVGEGT. The CDR3 sequence is 18 residues long. Trimming left V 0 bases short and J 0 bases short, with 17 bases between. The CDR3 DNA follows: TGTGCCAGCAGTTACTCAAGACCGGGGGCGTGGATGAACACTGAAGCTTTCTTT. This translates into CASSYSRPGAWMNTEAFF.

This clonotype was seen many times. This chain uses TRBV7-2 with TRBJ2-5; D is tentatively TRBD1 or TRBD2 (5 bases each). V was trimmed by 5 bases and J by 7 bases, leaving 14 bases between them. The CDR3 totals 13 residues. Germline-derived CDR1 and CDR2 are SGHTA and FQGNSA. The CDR3 sequence: CASSRGTDGTQYF. DNA for the CDR3: TGTGCCAGCAGCCGTGGGACGGACGGGACCCAGTACTTC.

This clonotype was counted at least ten times. This CDR3 reads CASSLAGPGEQFF. Written as DNA, the CDR3 is TGTGCCAGCAGCCTTGCAGGGCCTGGGGAGCAGTTCTTC. The chain carries TRBV14 and TRBJ2-1, with D tentatively TRBD1 (5 bases). The V gene lost 4 bases and the J gene lost 10 bases, with 14 bases spanning the gap. This CDR3 is built from 13 residues. CDR1 is SGHDN and CDR2 is FVKESK in the germline V gene. The entire variable domain, with the rest obtained from reference TRBV14 and TRBJ2-1, is as follows: EAGVTQFPSHSVIEKGQTVTLRCDPISGHDNLYWYRRVMGKEIKFLLHFVKESKQDESGMPNNRFLAERTGGTYSTLKVQPAELEDSGVYFCASSLAGPGEQFFGPGTRLTVL.

This clonotype was observed a few times. The rearrangement joins TRBV19 to TRBJ2-7, with D perhaps being TRBD1 or TRBD2 (7 bases each). Germline-derived CDR1 and CDR2 are LNHDA and SQIVND (reference sequence). The CDR3 covers 13 residues. The V end lost 3 bases, the J end lost 6 bases, and 12 bases lay between the germline ends. The CDR3 DNA follows: TGTGCCAGTAGTATTGGCAGGGGGGGCGAGCAGTACTTC. This translates into CASSIGRGGEQYF.

The gene calls are TRBV2 and TRBJ2-4; D could derive from TRBD1 or TRBD2 (5 bases each). This CDR3 comprises 17 residues. Germline loops: CDR1 SNHLY, CDR2 FYNNEI. V was cut by 3 bases and J by 0 bases, with 15 bases left in between. Here the CDR3 reads CASSEGRSPLAKNIQYF. The CDR3 DNA is TGTGCCAGCAGTGAGGGACGGAGCCCCCTAGCCAAAAACATTCAGTACTTC.

This clonotype was seen more than once but under ten times. This chain joins TRBV11-1 and TRBJ2-2; D remains unclear. Germline V CDR1 and CDR2: SGHAT, FQDESV (reference sequence). CDR3 length: 16 amino acids. V was cut by 4 bases and J by 4 bases, with 16 bases left in between. The CDR3 is CASSSGPGVSTGELFF. CDR3 bases: TGTGCCAGCAGCTCCGGTCCTGGGGTATCCACCGGGGAGCTGTTTTTT.

This clonotype was counted only a few times. This rearrangement joins TRBV5-1 to TRBJ2-7, with D possibly being TRBD1 (5 bases). The V gene's germline CDR1 is SGHRS and CDR2 YFSETQ. The CDR3 has 14 residues. The V end lost 4 bases, the J end lost 0 bases, and 11 bases lay between the germline ends. The CDR3 loop reads CASSGHPSSYEQYF. The CDR3 DNA sequence: TGCGCCAGCAGCGGACACCCGAGCTCCTACGAGCAGTACTTC.

This clonotype came up many times. The chain is built from TRBV20-1 and TRBJ2-3; D might be TRBD1 (7 bases). CDR1 and CDR2 (germline): DFQATT, SNEGSKA (reference sequence). The CDR3 loop spans 16 amino acids. Trimming removed 6 bases at V and 7 bases at J, with 26 bases between. The CDR3 DNA reads TGCAGTGCCAGTGGGGCCAGGGGGGCGTGGGGTCATACGCAGTATTTT. As protein: CSASGARGAWGHTQYF.

The sample holds a few counts of this clonotype. V usage is TRBV20-1 and J usage is TRBJ2-4, with D tentatively TRBD1 (6 bases). Trimming shortened V by 6 bases and J by 9 bases, and 12 bases separated the two germline ends. The CDR3 has 11 residues. Germline V lookup: CDR1 DFQATT, CDR2 SNEGSKA (reference sequence). The CDR3 DNA sequence: TGCAGTGCGTTCAGGGGAGTCATTCAGTACTTC. Protein: CSAFRGVIQYF.

This clonotype turned up a few times. This chain connects TRBV2 to TRBJ2-5, with D maybe TRBD2 (5 bases). The CDR3 sequence is 12 residues long. V dropped 8 bases and J dropped 2 bases, with 9 bases sitting between them. Germline CDR1 SNHLY, CDR2 FYNNEI. The CDR3 bases are TGTGCCAGCGATGGCGGGCAAGAGACCCAGTACTTC. As protein: CASDGGQETQYF.

This clonotype was detected many times. CDR3 amino acids: CASRVEEGHGELFF. CDR3 DNA: TGTGCCAGCAGAGTCGAGGAAGGGCACGGGGAGCTGTTTTTT. The chain is built from TRBV28 and TRBJ2-2; D is unclear. CDR1 is MDHEN, CDR2 SYDVKM, per germline. Trimming left V 6 bases short and J 7 bases short, with 15 bases between. The CDR3 covers 14 residues.

This clonotype was detected a few times. The CDR3 is CASSSFRGENEKLFF. The CDR3 DNA is TGTGCCAGCAGCTCTTTCAGGGGAGAGAATGAAAAACTGTTTTTT. The chain employs TRBV7-6 and TRBJ1-4; D perhaps matches TRBD1 (6 bases). Germline V CDR1 and CDR2: SGHVS, FNYEAQ. The CDR3 is made up of 15 amino acids. V shed 4 bases and J shed 5 bases, with 14 bases lying between them.

Notes on this clonotype: A much more abundant neighbour one base away suggests this may be a read error. The CDR3 DNA reads as TGCGCCAGCAGCTTGGTGGCGGGAGCCCCAGAGACCCAGGACTTC. Residues: CASSLVAGAPETQDF. The gene calls are TRBV5-1 and TRBJ2-5; 7 bases map to TRBD2. This CDR3 is built from 15 residues. Germline V gives CDR1 SGHRS, CDR2 YFSETQ.

This clonotype was recorded at least ten times. The chain recombines TRBV28 with TRBJ1-5; no definite D call. Trimming stripped 7 bases from V and 3 bases from J, with 7 bases between. Germline V CDR1 and CDR2: MDHEN, SYDVKM. The CDR3 is 12 amino acids. In DNA, the CDR3 is TGTGCCAGCACTTTTACCAATCAGCCCCAGCATTTT. Translated, it gives CASTFTNQPQHF. Looking up the rest from reference TRBV28 and TRBJ1-5 gives the full variable domain: DVKVTQSSRYLVKRTGEKVFLECVQDMDHENMFWYRQDPGLGLRLIYFSYDVKMKEKGDIPEGYSVSREKKERFSLILESASTNQTSMYLCASTFTNQPQHFGDGTRLSIL.

This clonotype was recorded many times. DNA for the CDR3: TGTGCCAGCAGTGAAGGTAGTGAGACCCAGTACTTC. It codes for CASSEGSETQYF. The chain employs TRBV2 and TRBJ2-5; D call uncertain. Looked up from germline, CDR1 is SNHLY and CDR2 is FYNNEI. The CDR3 consists of 12 residues. The V gene lost 1 base and the J gene lost 5 bases, with 5 bases spanning the gap. Complete variable domain (other parts from reference TRBV2 and TRBJ2-5): EPEVTQTPSHQVTQMGQEVILRCVPISNHLYFYWYRQILGQKVEFLVSFYNNEISEKSEIFDDQFSVERPDGSNFTLKIRSTKLEDSAMYFCASSEGSETQYFGPGTRLLVL.

The V and J genes are TRBV7-6 and TRBJ2-6; D might be TRBD1 (5 bases). V lost 0 bases and J lost 2, with 11 bases in between. CDR3 length: 17 amino acids. In germline, CDR1 is SGHVS, CDR2 FNYEAQ. CDR3 sequence reads: CASSLALPGTGANVLTF. The CDR3 DNA follows: TGTGCCAGCAGCTTAGCACTCCCAGGGACTGGGGCCAACGTCCTGACTTTC.

This clonotype was counted ten times or more. The CDR3 spells CASSRGPTDTQYF. Written as DNA, the CDR3 is TGTGCCAGCAGCCGAGGCCCCACAGATACGCAGTATTTT. V gene TRBV7-3 combines with J gene TRBJ2-3; D uncertain. The CDR3 length is 13 residues. V lost 5 bases, J lost 2 bases, and 8 bases lay in between. Germline CDR1 and CDR2: SGHTA and FQGTGA.

This clonotype was counted ten times or more. The CDR3 nucleotides are TGTGCCAGCATGACTAGCGGGACGTACAATGAGCAGTTCTTC. Translation gives CASMTSGTYNEQFF. The chain recombines TRBV2 with TRBJ2-1; 11 bases map to TRBD2. The junction had 3 bases not matched to a gene; V was cut back by 7 bases and J by 4 bases. The length of the CDR3 is 14 residues. The germline V gene encodes CDR1 SNHLY and CDR2 FYNNEI.

This clonotype was counted only a few times. The chain uses TRBV7-9 and TRBJ2-5; the D gene is possibly TRBD1 (7 bases). Germline V gene data show CDR1 as SEHNR and CDR2 as FQNEAQ (reference sequence). The CDR3 has 12 residues. Deletions cut 7 bases from V and 5 bases from J, with 11 bases between. The CDR3 bases are TGTGCCAGCAACGCAGGGGGGGAGACCCAGTACTTC. Translated: CASNAGGETQYF. Full variable domain (rest looked up from reference TRBV7-9 and TRBJ2-5): DTGVSQNPRHKITKRGQNVTFRCDPISEHNRLYWYRQTLGQGPEFLTYFQNEAQLEKSRLLSDRFSAERPKGSFSTLEIQRTEQGDSAMYLCASNAGGETQYFGPGTRLLVL.

The chain has TRBV24-1 and TRBJ2-2, with TRBD1 matching 10 bases. Trimming took 2 bases from V and 6 from J; bases not matched to a gene: 5. The CDR3 runs 16 residues. The germline V gene has CDR1 KGHDR and CDR2 SFDVKD. Written as DNA, the CDR3 is TGTGCCACCAGTGATTCCGGGACAGGGGTTCCCGGGGAGCTGTTTTTT. Amino acid sequence: CATSDSGTGVPGELFF.

This clonotype has a count of ten or more. V gene TRBV28 combines with J gene TRBJ2-7; D call uncertain. V gave up 2 bases and J gave up 0 bases, with 2 bases separating them. CDR1 is MDHEN and CDR2 is SYDVKM in the germline V gene. CDR3 length: 12 residues. The CDR3 DNA sequence: TGTGCCAGCAGTTTAAACTCCTACGAGCAGTACTTC. As protein: CASSLNSYEQYF.

This clonotype has more than one count but fewer than ten. V is TRBV7-9 and J is TRBJ2-4; a weak D match, TRBD1 (5 bases). Germline CDR1 reads SEHNR; CDR2 reads FQNEAQ (reference sequence). The V and J ends lost 6 bases and 5 bases respectively, with 17 bases between them. The CDR3 spans 15 residues. The CDR3 region is CASSQVQGAENIQYF. CDR3 sequence (DNA): TGTGCCAGCAGTCAGGTCCAAGGGGCGGAAAACATTCAGTACTTC.

This clonotype has ten or more counts. The chain couples TRBV18 to TRBJ1-1; TRBD1 agrees at 8 bases. CDR3 length equals 16 residues. V was clipped by 4 bases and J by 0 bases; unmatched bases: 7. CDR1 and CDR2 from the germline V gene are KGHSH and LQKENI. Here the CDR3 DNA reads TGTGCCAGCTCACAGTTTCAGGGGGCCATGAACACTGAAGCTTTCTTT. This gives the protein CASSQFQGAMNTEAFF.

The chain joins TRBV19 to TRBJ1-3; D is ambiguous. Germline-derived CDR1 and CDR2 are LNHDA and SQIVND (reference sequence). The CDR3 totals 14 residues. The ends were cut back, 3 bases at V and 0 bases at J, with 6 bases in the middle. The CDR3 spells CASSMVVSGNTIYF. The CDR3 DNA reads as TGTGCCAGTAGTATGGTGGTCTCTGGAAACACCATATATTTT.